In this sample, the clone carrying this TCR beta chain turned up a few times. Its antigen is unknown. The data were taken from a study of T-cell memory formation after mild COVID-19. Whole-study context: Clusters of TCRs were largely donor specific.

The CDR3 has 14 amino acids. Germline trimming cut 6 bases from V and 5 bases from J; bases unmatched to any gene: 9. TCRdb reprocessed the 5' RACE reads via MiXCR and lists one record per CDR3 protein. The sample has about 250,000 distinct CDR3 sequences, roughly 18% seen once; the top ten hold about 23%. Study-wide points: Confirmation of SARS-CoV-2 specificity was lacking for second-wave clones peaking day 37. CD4/CD8 balance held among clones contracting day 15 to 85, and later expanders leaned CD4+. A subset of responding clones appeared in pre-infection memory, suggesting cross-reactive memory joined.

V usage is TRBV12-3 or TRBV12-4 and J usage is TRBJ1-2; 7 nucleotides line up with TRBD1. This TCR derives from a man between 18 and 29 years old who had mild COVID-19 (a few samples of this study predate the infection). Cell type and time point are not known. The sample taken for sequencing was PBMCs or a T cell subset sorted from them (not recorded which). CDR3 amino acids: CASRVAGGRYGYTF. The DNA of the CDR3 is TGTGCCAGCAGGGTCGCAGGGGGTCGGTATGGCTACACCTTC.